This entry concerns a single T cell receptor beta chain. Its antigen remains unknown. This sample was included in a study of cytomegalovirus exposure and HLA in healthy donors. General observations from the study: In a later analysis, CMV-associated beta chains were mostly HLA-associated, it appeared. As a later analysis showed, a missense DCLRE1C variant was linked to trimming of TCR beta V- and J-genes.

The CDR3 has 15 amino acids. From germline, CDR1 is MNHEY and CDR2 SMNVEV (reference sequence). The PCR made use of 60 Vbeta and 13 Jbeta primers. Measured with immunoSEQ multiplex PCR; TCRdb has only the in-frame clones, and not every one. The data hold 150,000 to 200,000 clones, with 55% to 65% observed a single time. The chain uses TRBV27 and TRBJ2-5; possibly TRBD2 for D (5 bases). The DNA matches TRBJ2-7 better at its end, which makes the J call doubtful. Sequencing input: PBMCs. The sequence was obtained from a middle-aged man in good health and CMV-seronegative. CDR3 sequence: CASSLSMSGMAEQYF. The CDR3 DNA sequence: TGTGCCAGCAGTTTATCGATGTCCGGGATGGCCGAGCAGTACTTC.